Given below is one TCR beta chain in context. Its antigen is as yet unknown. V was cut by 0 bases and J by 9 bases, with 12 bases left in between. Germline V CDR1 and CDR2: GTSNPN, SVGIG (reference sequence). This CDR3 has 12 residues. PCR primers comprised 60 Vbeta and 13 Jbeta primers. Some clones are missing from TCRdb's copy, which holds only in-frame ones; the method was immunoSEQ multiplex PCR. This table holds some 110,000 clones, 70% to 85% found once. This entry comes from a study of cytomegalovirus exposure and HLA in healthy donors. Overall study results and limits: Accounts indicate the classifier identified cytomegalovirus status with strong specificity and sensitivity. Analysis performed later found roughly 18,000 TCR beta sequences associated with HLA alleles at 0.05 false discovery rate. Among immune exposure information, only CMV serostatus was available. Segments of the TCR beta V type were, in most cases, productive about 87% or about 30% of the time in an earlier analysis.

This TCR was recovered from a woman in her fifties or sixties in good health and CMV-seropositive. The sequenced sample consisted of PBMCs. J is TRBJ2-7 and V is TRBV30, with a tentative D call TRBD2 (6 bases). The CDR3 sequence is CAWSVPLGGQYF. CDR3 DNA: TGTGCCTGGAGTGTCCCCTTGGGGGGGCAGTACTTC.